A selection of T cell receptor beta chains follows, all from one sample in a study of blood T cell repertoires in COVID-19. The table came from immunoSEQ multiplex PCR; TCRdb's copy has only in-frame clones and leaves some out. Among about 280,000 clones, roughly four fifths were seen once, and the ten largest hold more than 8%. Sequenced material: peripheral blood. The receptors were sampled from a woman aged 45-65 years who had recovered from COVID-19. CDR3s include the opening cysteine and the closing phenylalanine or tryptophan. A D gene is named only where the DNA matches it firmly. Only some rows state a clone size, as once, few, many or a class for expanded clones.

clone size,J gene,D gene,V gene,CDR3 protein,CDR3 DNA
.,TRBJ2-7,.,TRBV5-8,CASSLQYF,TGTGCCAGCAGCCTGCAGTACTTC
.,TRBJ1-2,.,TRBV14,CASSRHSQGNYGYTF,TGTGCCAGCAGCCGCCATTCCCAGGGGAACTATGGCTACACCTTC
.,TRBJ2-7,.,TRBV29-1,CSVEGRQGRSSYEQYF,TGCAGCGTTGAAGGTCGGCAGGGCCGGAGCTCCTACGAGCAGTACTTC
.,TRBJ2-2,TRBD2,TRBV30,CAWRQAGVGTGELFF,TGTGCCTGGAGACAAGCGGGGGTAGGGACCGGGGAGCTGTTTTTT
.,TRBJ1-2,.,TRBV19,CASSTSGTNYGYTF,TGTGCCAGTAGTACATCAGGGACTAACTATGGCTACACCTTC
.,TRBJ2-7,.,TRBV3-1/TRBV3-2,CASSQLRRGSYEQYF,TGTGCCAGCAGCCAATTACGACGGGGCTCCTACGAGCAGTACTTC
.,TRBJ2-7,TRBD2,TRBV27,CASSSPGLAISEQYF,TGTGCCAGCAGTTCTCCGGGACTAGCCATTTCCGAGCAGTACTTC
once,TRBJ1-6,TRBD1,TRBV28,CASSSRDRVKNNSPLHF,TGTGCCAGCAGTAGCAGAGACAGGGTAAAAAATAATTCACCCCTCCACTTT
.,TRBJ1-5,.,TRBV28,CASSFDSSMRPQHF,TGTGCCAGCAGTTTTGACAGCAGCATGAGGCCCCAGCATTTT
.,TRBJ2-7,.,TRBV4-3,CASSQDESRGEQYF,TGCGCCAGCAGCCAAGACGAGTCAAGGGGCGAGCAGTACTTC
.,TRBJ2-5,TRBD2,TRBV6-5,CASSISGGDETQYF,TGTGCCAGCAGCATTAGCGGGGGGGATGAGACCCAGTACTTC